The 10 T cell receptor beta chains listed next were all sequenced from one sample in a study of cytomegalovirus exposure and HLA in healthy donors (dated by TCRdb to 2016 to 2017). The library was produced with the immunoSEQ multiplex PCR assay. For the multiplex PCR, a mixture combining 60 forward primers for TCR Vbeta segments and 13 reverse primers for TCR Jbeta segments was used. TCRdb limited this immuneACCESS table to in-frame rearrangements with V and J called. A share of clones is missing; checked studies link under half to unresolved V genes, and the rest is unexplained. The sample table shows about 220,000 clones, and 75% to 80% are seen once. Clones ranked in the top ten supply less than 2% of the sample. The sequencing input was PBMCs. All receptors come from a male donor in good health and CMV-seronegative.

V gene TRBV9 combines with J gene TRBJ2-7; 7 positions match TRBD1. With 3 bases clipped from V and 4 bases from J, the junction kept 1 base outside the gene matches. The CDR3 contains 12 residues. Per germline, CDR1 SGDLS and CDR2 YYNGEE. The CDR3 DNA reads TGTGCCAGCAGCGCACAGGGGTACGAGCAGTACTTC. Its protein product is CASSAQGYEQYF.

The chain joins TRBV5-4 to TRBJ2-7, with TRBD1 matching over 12 bases. Looked up from germline, CDR1 is SGHNT and CDR2 is YYREEE (reference sequence). The CDR3 loop spans 15 amino acids. J gave up 7 bases and V 4 bases, and 9 bases lay outside the gene matches. The CDR3 spells CASSTPGQGAREQYF. The CDR3 nucleotides read TGTGCCAGCAGCACTCCGGGACAGGGGGCGCGTGAGCAGTACTTC.

About this clone itself: The junction does not match germline at one end; this may be a read error. V and J are TRBV5-4 and TRBJ1-5; 8 bases fit TRBD1. This CDR3 spans 16 amino acids. CDR1 is SGHNT, CDR2 YYREEE, per germline (reference sequence). The CDR3 sequence is CASSPTGANSNQPQHF. The CDR3 nucleotides read TGCGCCAGCAGCCCGACAGGGGCTAATAGCAATCAGCCCCAGCATTTT. Using reference TRBV5-4 and TRBJ1-5 for the parts outside the CDR3, the full variable domain is ETGVTQSPTHLIKTRGQQVTLRCSSQSGHNTVSWYQQALGQGPQFIFQYYREEENGRGNFPPRFSGLQFPNYSSELNVNALELDDSALYLCASSPTGANSNQPQHFGDGTRLSIL.

The chain joins TRBV6-6 to TRBJ1-2, with TRBD1 matching 7 bases. CDR1 and CDR2 from the germline V gene are MNHNY and SVGAGI (reference sequence). The V and J ends lost 2 bases and 8 bases, in that order; junction bases with no gene match: 14. CDR3 length: 16 amino acids. CDR3 protein: CASSYSPQTGPLGYTF. The CDR3 DNA reads TGTGCCAGCAGTTACAGCCCCCAGACAGGGCCCTTGGGCTACACCTTC.

About this clone: Different DNA sequences within this sample yield the same CDR3. The J gene is TRBJ1-2, the V gene TRBV5-1, with 10 positions matching TRBD1. Trimming took 0 bases from V and 5 from J; bases not matched to a gene: 4. The CDR3 is 15 residues long. The germline V gene encodes CDR1 SGHRS and CDR2 YFSETQ. The CDR3 spells CASSLATGGRYGYTF. CDR3 sequence (DNA): TGCGCCAGCAGCTTGGCGACAGGGGGCAGGTATGGCTACACCTTC.

This chain connects TRBV7-2 to TRBJ2-7; 9 positions agree with TRBD1. The V gene end was trimmed by 4 bases and the J gene end by 2 bases; junction bases not matched to a gene: 3. Germline-derived CDR1 and CDR2 are SGHTA and FQGNSA. The CDR3 contains 14 residues. DNA for the CDR3: TGTGCCAGCAGCTCCAGACAGGGGGCCTACGAGCAGTACTTC. It translates to CASSSRQGAYEQYF.

This chain uses TRBV6-5 with TRBJ2-5; D perhaps matches TRBD1 (6 bases). This CDR3 is built from 14 residues. Germline loops: CDR1 MNHEY, CDR2 SVGAGI. V lost 5 bases, J lost 3 bases, and 13 bases lay in between. CDR3 protein: CASSADRWEETQYF. CDR3 coding DNA: TGTGCCAGCAGTGCGGACAGATGGGAAGAGACCCAGTACTTC.

This chain connects TRBV27 to TRBJ2-5, with 11 positions matching TRBD2. The germline gives CDR1 MNHEY, CDR2 SMNVEV (reference sequence). This CDR3 comprises 15 residues. V gave up 3 bases and J gave up 1 base; unmatched junction bases: 1. The CDR3 nucleotides read TGTGCCAGCAGTTTCCTAGCGGGGGGCCAAGAGACCCAGTACTTC. It is translated as CASSFLAGGQETQYF.

The gene calls are TRBV5-8 and TRBJ1-5; 9 bases line up with TRBD1. The germline V gene encodes CDR1 SGHTS and CDR2 YDEGEE. The CDR3 consists of 15 residues. Trimming at V came to 4 bases and at J to 4 bases, leaving 6 bases not matched to a gene. DNA for the CDR3: TGTGCCAGCAGCCTCCGGGACAGGGTTAATCAGCCCCAGCATTTT. Encoded protein: CASSLRDRVNQPQHF.

The sample holds one count of this clone. The V call is TRBV19, the J call TRBJ1-4; 7 positions agree with TRBD1. Germline trimming cut 6 bases from V and 0 bases from J; bases unmatched to any gene: 7. CDR3 length: 16 residues. Germline lookup yields CDR1 LNHDA and CDR2 SQIVND (reference sequence). The CDR3 sequence: CASSQITGATNEKLFF. Written as DNA, the CDR3 is TGTGCCAGTAGCCAGATCACAGGGGCAACTAATGAAAAACTGTTTTTT.